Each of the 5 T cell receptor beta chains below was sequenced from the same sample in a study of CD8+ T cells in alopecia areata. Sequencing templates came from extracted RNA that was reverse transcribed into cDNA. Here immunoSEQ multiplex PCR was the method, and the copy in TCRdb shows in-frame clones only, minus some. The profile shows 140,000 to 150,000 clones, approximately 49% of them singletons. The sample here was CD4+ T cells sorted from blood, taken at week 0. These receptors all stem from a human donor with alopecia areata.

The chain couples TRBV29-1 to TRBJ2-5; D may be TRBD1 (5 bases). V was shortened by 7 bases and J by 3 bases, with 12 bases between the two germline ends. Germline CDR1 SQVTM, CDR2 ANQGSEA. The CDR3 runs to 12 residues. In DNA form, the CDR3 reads TGCAGCGCGACATCAGGGAAAGAGACCCAGTACTTC. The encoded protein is CSATSGKETQYF.

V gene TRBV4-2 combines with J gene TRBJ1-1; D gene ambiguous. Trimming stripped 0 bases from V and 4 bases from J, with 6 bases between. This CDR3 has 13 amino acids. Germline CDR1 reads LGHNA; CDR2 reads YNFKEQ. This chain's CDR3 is CASSQDLGTEAFF. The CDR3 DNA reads TGTGCCAGCAGCCAAGATCTAGGCACTGAAGCTTTCTTT.

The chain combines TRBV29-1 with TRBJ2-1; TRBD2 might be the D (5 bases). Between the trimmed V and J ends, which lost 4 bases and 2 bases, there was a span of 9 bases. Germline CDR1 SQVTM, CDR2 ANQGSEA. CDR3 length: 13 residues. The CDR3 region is CSVGADPYNEQFF. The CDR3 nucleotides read TGCAGCGTTGGAGCGGATCCCTACAATGAGCAGTTCTTC.

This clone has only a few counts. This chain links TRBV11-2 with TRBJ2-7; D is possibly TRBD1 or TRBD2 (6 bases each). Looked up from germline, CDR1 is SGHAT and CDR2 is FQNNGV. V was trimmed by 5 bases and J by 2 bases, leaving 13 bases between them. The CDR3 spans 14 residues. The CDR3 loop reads CASSPLRGAYEQYF. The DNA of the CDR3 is TGTGCCAGCAGCCCCCTGAGGGGGGCCTACGAGCAGTACTTC. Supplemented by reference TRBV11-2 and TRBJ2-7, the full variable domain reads EAGVAQSPRYKIIEKRQSVAFWCNPISGHATLYWYQQILGQGPKLLIQFQNNGVVDDSQLPKDRFSAERLKGVDSTLKIQPAKLEDSAVYLCASSPLRGAYEQYFGPGTRLTVT.

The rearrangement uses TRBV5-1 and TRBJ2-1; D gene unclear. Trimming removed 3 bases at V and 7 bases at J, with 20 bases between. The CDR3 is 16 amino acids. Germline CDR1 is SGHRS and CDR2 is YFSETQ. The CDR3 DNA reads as TGCGCCAGCAGCTCCTCTGTACCCCCGGCGGTAAATGAGCAGTTCTTC. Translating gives CASSSSVPPAVNEQFF. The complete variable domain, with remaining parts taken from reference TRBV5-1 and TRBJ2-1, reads KAGVTQTPRYLIKTRGQQVTLSCSPISGHRSVSWYQQTPGQGLQFLFEYFSETQRNKGNFPGRFSGRQFSNSRSEMNVSTLELGDSALYLCASSSSVPPAVNEQFFGPGTRLTVL.